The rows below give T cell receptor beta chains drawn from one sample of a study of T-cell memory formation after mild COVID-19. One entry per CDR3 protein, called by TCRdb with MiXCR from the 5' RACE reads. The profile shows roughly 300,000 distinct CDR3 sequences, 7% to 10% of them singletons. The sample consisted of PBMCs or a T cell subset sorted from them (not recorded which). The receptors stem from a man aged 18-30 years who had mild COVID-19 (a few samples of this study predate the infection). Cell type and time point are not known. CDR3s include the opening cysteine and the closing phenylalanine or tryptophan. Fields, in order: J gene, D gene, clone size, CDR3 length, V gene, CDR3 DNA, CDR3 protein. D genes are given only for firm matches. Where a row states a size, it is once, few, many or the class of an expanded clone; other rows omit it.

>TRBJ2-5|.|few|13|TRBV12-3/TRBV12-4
TGTGCCAGCAGTTTTTCAGGGAGAGAGACCCAGTACTTC
CASSFSGRETQYF
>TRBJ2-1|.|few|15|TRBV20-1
TGCAGTGCTAGAGATCCGAGGCGAGGGCGCGATGAGCAGTTCTTC
CSARDPRRGRDEQFF
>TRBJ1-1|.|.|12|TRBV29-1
TGCAGCGTTGAAGATCAGAGGGGACGGGCTTTCTTT
CSVEDQRGRAFF
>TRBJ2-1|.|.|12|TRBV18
TGTGCCAGCTCCACCTCCCTCAATGAGCAGTTCTTC
CASSTSLNEQFF
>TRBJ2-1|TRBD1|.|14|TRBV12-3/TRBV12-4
TGTGCCAGCAGTGGAGCAGACAGGGTCCATGAGCAGTTCTTC
CASSGADRVHEQFF
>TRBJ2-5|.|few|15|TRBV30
TGTGCCTGGAGTGTATGGGCTGGGAGCCAAGAGACCCAGTACTTC
CAWSVWAGSQETQYF
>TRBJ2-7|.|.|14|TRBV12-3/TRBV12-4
TGTGCCAGCAGTCTCAGGGGCCTTGGCTACGAGCAGTACTTC
CASSLRGLGYEQYF
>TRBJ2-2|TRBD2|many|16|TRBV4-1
TGCGCCAGCAGCCAAGATAGCGGGGGGAACACCGGGGAGCTGTTTTTT
CASSQDSGGNTGELFF
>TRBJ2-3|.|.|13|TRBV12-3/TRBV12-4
TGTGCCAGCATTGGGGGGTTGGCAGATACGCAGTATTTT
CASIGGLADTQYF
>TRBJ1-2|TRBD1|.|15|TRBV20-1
TGCAGTGCCCCGGGACAGGGGGGCCAACCTCGGGGCTACACCTTC
CSAPGQGGQPRGYTF
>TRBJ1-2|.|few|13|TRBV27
TGTGCCAGCAGGGGGACGGACCTCTATGGCTACACCTTC
CASRGTDLYGYTF
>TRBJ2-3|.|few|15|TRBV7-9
TGTGCCAGCAGCCAGATAGGGGGTGAGACAGATACGCAGTATTTT
CASSQIGGETDTQYF
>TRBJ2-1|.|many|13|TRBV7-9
TGTGCCAGCAGCTTTATCGGCCCTGGGTGGCAGTTCTTC
CASSFIGPGWQFF
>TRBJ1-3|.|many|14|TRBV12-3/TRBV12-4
TGTGCCAGCAGTTTAAGTTCCTCTGGAAACACCATATATTTT
CASSLSSSGNTIYF
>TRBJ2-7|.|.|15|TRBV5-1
TGCGCCAGCAGCACCACCGGGACTCACTCCTACGAGCAGTACTTC
CASSTTGTHSYEQYF
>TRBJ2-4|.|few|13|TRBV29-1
TGCAGCGTTGGCGAGGGTCTACAAAACATTCAGTACTTC
CSVGEGLQNIQYF
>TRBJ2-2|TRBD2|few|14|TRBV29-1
TGCAGCGTTGGGGGGACTAGCATCACCGGGGAGCTGTTTTTT
CSVGGTSITGELFF
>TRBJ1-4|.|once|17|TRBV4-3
TGCGCCAACAGTTTGGGCGAGGGGGGGCTTTCAAAAAATGGACTGTTTTTT
CANSLGEGGLSKNGLFF
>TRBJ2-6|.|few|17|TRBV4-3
TGCGCCAGCAGCCAAGGTCTAGGGGTAGCAAGGGCCAACGTCCTGACTTTC
CASSQGLGVARANVLTF
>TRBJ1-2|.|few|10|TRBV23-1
TGCGCCAGCAGTCTCGCGGGCTACACCTTC
CASSLAGYTF
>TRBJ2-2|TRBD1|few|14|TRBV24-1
TGTGCCACCAGCGACAGGGGGATCACCGGGGAGCTGTTTTTT
CATSDRGITGELFF
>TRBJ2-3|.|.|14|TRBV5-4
TGTGCCAGCAGCGCGGGACAGAGCACAGATACGCAGTATTTT
CASSAGQSTDTQYF
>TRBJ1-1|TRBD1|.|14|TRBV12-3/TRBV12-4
TGTGCCAGCAGTTGGAGGACAGGGGGGACTGAAGCTTTCTTT
CASSWRTGGTEAFF
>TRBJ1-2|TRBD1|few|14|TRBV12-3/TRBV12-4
TGTGCCAGCAGTTGGGACAGGGGAGGATATGGCTACACCTTC
CASSWDRGGYGYTF
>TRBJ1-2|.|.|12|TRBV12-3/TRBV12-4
TGTGCCAGCAGTTTACGATCCACTATCTATACCTTC
CASSLRSTIYTF
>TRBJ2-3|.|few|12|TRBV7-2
TGTGCCAGCAGGGACAGCACAGATACGCAGTATTTT
CASRDSTDTQYF
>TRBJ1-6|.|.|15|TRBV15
TGTGCCACCAGCATCCACGGGACGGACAATTCACCCCTCCACTTT
CATSIHGTDNSPLHF
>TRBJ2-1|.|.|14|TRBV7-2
TGTGCCAGCAGCTTAAGGTACGACTCCAATGAGCAGTTCTTC
CASSLRYDSNEQFF
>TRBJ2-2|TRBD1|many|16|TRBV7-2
TGTGCCAGCAGCCAACGGACAGGGGGCTCTTTCGGGGAGCTGTTTTTT
CASSQRTGGSFGELFF
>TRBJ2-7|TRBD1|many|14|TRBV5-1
TGCGCCAGCAGCTTGGGGGACAGCACCTACGAGCAGTACTTC
CASSLGDSTYEQYF
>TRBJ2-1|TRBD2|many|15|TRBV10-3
TGTGCCATCAGGGGGACTAGCGGGGGGTACAATGAGCAGTTCTTC
CAIRGTSGGYNEQFF
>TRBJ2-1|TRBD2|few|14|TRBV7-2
TGTGCCAGCAGCCTTCGACTAGCCCCCAATGTGCAGTTCTTC
CASSLRLAPNVQFF